This TCR beta chain was sequenced for a study of CD8 T cells in ankylosing spondylitis. The ends were cut back, 2 bases at V and 1 base at J, with 8 bases in the middle. This CDR3 is 14 amino acids long. Germline CDR1 is MNHEY and CDR2 is SMNVEV (reference sequence). The sample holds many counts of this clonotype. The antigen is not known. The study's findings and limits: According to the report, clones linked to the disease were significantly enriched in matched synovial fluid samples taken from ankylosing spondylitis patients.

Quantitative 5'-RACE with molecular barcodes was used to make the TCR beta libraries. TCRdb redid the calling of the 5' RACE reads with MiXCR, one entry per CDR3 protein. The data show fewer than 80,000 distinct CDR3 sequences, approximately 5% seen once. Sequences were obtained from blood, either unsorted or a sorted T cell fraction (not recorded which). The source of this sequence is a male donor with ankylosing spondylitis or in good health (not recorded which). V gene TRBV27 combines with J gene TRBJ1-2, with D maybe TRBD1 (6 bases). CDR3 region: CASSLGQLNYGYTF. The CDR3 region has the DNA TGTGCCAGCAGTTTAGGACAGCTTAACTATGGCTACACCTTC.